This TCR beta chain was profiled in a study of beta chain features in type 1 diabetes. This CDR3 is built from 16 residues. Per the germline V gene, CDR1 is KGHSH and CDR2 is LQKENI. The ends lost 6 bases at V and 3 bases at J; junction bases unmatched: 12. Every isolated RNA sample was fully reverse transcribed, so sequencing captured expressed TCRB transcripts. Clones were sequenced by immunoSEQ multiplex PCR, and TCRdb holds only the in-frame ones, with some missing. Among about 900,000 clones listed, under 20% were seen once. This clone appeared a few times. The J gene is TRBJ2-5, the V gene TRBV18, with 8 bases lining up with TRBD1. Sequenced: naive CD4+ T cells from blood. This clonotype was sampled from a woman under 30 in good health. The CDR3 region is CASSTSRTGKKETQYF. In nucleotides, the CDR3 is TGTGCCAGCTCTACAAGCCGGACAGGGAAAAAAGAGACCCAGTACTTC.